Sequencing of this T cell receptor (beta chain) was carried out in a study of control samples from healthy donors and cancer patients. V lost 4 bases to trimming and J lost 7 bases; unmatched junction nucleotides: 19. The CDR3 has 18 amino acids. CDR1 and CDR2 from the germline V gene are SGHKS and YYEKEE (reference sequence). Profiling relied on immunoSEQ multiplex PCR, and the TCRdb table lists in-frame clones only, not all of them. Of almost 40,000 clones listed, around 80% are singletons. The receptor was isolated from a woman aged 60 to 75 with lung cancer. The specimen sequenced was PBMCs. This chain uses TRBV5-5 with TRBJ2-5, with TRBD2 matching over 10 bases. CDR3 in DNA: TGTGCCAGCAGCCCCCCATATAAGACTAGCGGGCCCCCTGGGACCCAGTACTTC. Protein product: CASSPPYKTSGPPGTQYF.